The clone carrying this T cell receptor beta chain appeared a single time. Its antigen is not identified. In germline, CDR1 is SGHDN, CDR2 FVKESK. CDR3 length: 15 amino acids. V was clipped by 2 bases and J by 1 base, with 11 bases between them. These data come from a study of siplizumab effects on memory and regulatory T cells. Study-wide results and limits: Assignment of a naive or memory phenotype failed for roughly 80-96% of the proliferating CD4+ or CD8+ clones. The alloreactive clones that mapped to unstimulated subsets made up only a minor fraction. Naive T cells seemed more diverse than memory cells; they also seemed major alloresponse contributors.

Per sample, approximately 10^5 TCR templates underwent assay. Profiling relied on immunoSEQ multiplex PCR, and the TCRdb table lists in-frame clones only, not all of them. In the table there are 26,000 or so clones, around 83% of which are singletons. The sample comprised memory CD4+ T cells sorted from blood. The sequence was obtained from a human donor in good health. The chain combines TRBV14 with TRBJ1-1, with TRBD1 as a possible D gene (6 bases). The chain's CDR3 is CASSQFGDKNTEAFF. CDR3 nucleotide sequence: TGTGCCAGCAGCCAATTTGGGGACAAGAACACTGAAGCTTTCTTT.